The 20 T cell receptor beta chains given below trace back to one sample, sequenced in a study of CD8+CD57+ T cells in acquired aplastic anemia. Genomic DNA served as template for TCR beta VDJ and CDR3 profiling. TCRdb used MiXCR to reprocess the reads, holding one entry per CDR3 protein. The table records 350,000 to 450,000 distinct CDR3 sequences, around 68% of them present only once. Material for sequencing was sorted CD4+, CD8+, or CD8+CD57+ T cells (not recorded which) from PBMCs. The receptors derive from a human donor in good health, serving as a control.

In this sample, this clonotype turned up once. The chain has TRBV7-4 and TRBJ1-2; D is unresolved. Germline loops: CDR1 SGHVT, CDR2 SQSDAQ. The CDR3 spans 13 residues. The germline V and J ends were trimmed by 5 bases and 13 bases, with 20 bases remaining between them. CDR3: CASSVGIAYGSTF. The DNA of the CDR3 is TGTGCCAGCAGCGTGGGAATCGCCTATGGGTCCACCTTC. The full variable domain, completed using reference TRBV7-4 and TRBJ1-2, is GAGVSQSPRYKVAKRGRDVALRCDSISGHVTLYWYRQTLGQGSEVLTYSQSDAQRDKSGRPSGRFSAERPERSVSTLKIQRTEQGDSAVYLCASSVGIAYGSTFGSGTRLTVV.

This clonotype has just a few counts. CDR3 nucleotide sequence: TGCAGTGCTAGTGGGGATCCCCAGCCCCAGCATTTT. Its protein is CSASGDPQPQHF. The chain links TRBV20-1 to TRBJ1-5; unclear D gene. Trimming cost V 3 bases and J 7 bases, with 10 bases left between them. Germline CDR1 and CDR2: DFQATT and SNEGSKA (reference sequence). The CDR3 has 12 amino acids.

This chain joins TRBV15 and TRBJ1-5; 8 nucleotides align to TRBD1. V was pared by 6 bases and J by 5 bases, with 9 bases of the junction left unmatched. The CDR3 consists of 15 residues. In germline, CDR1 is LNHNV, CDR2 YYDKDF (reference sequence). The CDR3 DNA sequence: TGTGCCACCAGTCTGGACAGGGACGTCGATCAGCCCCAGCATTTT. This translates into CATSLDRDVDQPQHF.

In this sample, this clonotype turned up many times. The chain uses TRBV6-1 and TRBJ1-2; D gene uncertain. The germline V and J ends were trimmed by 8 bases and 0 bases, with 7 bases remaining between them. The CDR3 loop spans 12 amino acids. Germline V gene lookup returns CDR1 MNHNS and CDR2 SASEGT. In nucleotides, the CDR3 is TGTGCCAGCGGGCGTACTAACTATGGCTACACCTTC. Its translation: CASGRTNYGYTF.

This clonotype was seen repeatedly, ten times or more. The chain uses TRBV3-1 and TRBJ1-1, with 9 bases aligning to TRBD1. The V and J ends lost 4 bases and 11 bases, in that order; junction bases with no gene match: 8. The CDR3 has 13 residues. CDR1 LGHDT and CDR2 YNNKEL come from the germline V gene (reference sequence). This chain's CDR3 is CASSPGTGRRAFF. CDR3 DNA sequence: TGTGCCAGCAGCCCGGGGACAGGGCGGAGGGCTTTCTTT.

As to this clonotype: This may arise from a read error, as a much more abundant clone is one base away. The chain couples TRBV7-2 to TRBJ2-5, with D possibly TRBD2 on 5 matching bases. The CDR3 is 13 amino acids. Germline CDR1 is SGHTA and CDR2 is FQGNSA. The CDR3 coding sequence is TGTGCCAGCAGCTGGCCGTTCGGGGAGACCCTGTACTTC. The encoded protein is CASSWPFGETLYF. The whole variable domain, remainder taken from reference TRBV7-2 and TRBJ2-5, is GAGVSQSPSNKVTEKGKDVELRCDPISGHTALYWYRQSLGQGLEFLIYFQGNSAPDKSGLPSDRFSAERTGGSVSTLTIQRTQQEDSAVYLCASSWPFGETLYFGPGTRLLVL.

With respect to this clonotype: The missing conserved phenylalanine or tryptophan at the end of this CDR3 makes a read error likely. Because the CDR3's place on the DNA is in doubt, the DNA is left out and the CDR3 is given as listed by TCRdb. This rearrangement joins TRBV2 to TRBJ1-4. In germline, CDR1 is SNHLY, CDR2 FYNNEI. The CDR3 contains 15 residues when both ends are counted. The CDR3 loop is CASSEGWRDGDTFGS.

There are many counts of this clonotype. The chain carries TRBV7-2 and TRBJ1-6, with D maybe TRBD1 (6 bases). CDR3 length: 15 amino acids. CDR1 is SGHTA, CDR2 FQGNSA, per germline. Trimming removed 0 bases from V and 7 bases from J, with 10 bases in between. The CDR3 sequence: CASSLAWTANSPLHF. In nucleotides, the CDR3 is TGTGCCAGCAGCTTAGCGTGGACAGCCAATTCACCCCTCCACTTT.

With regard to this clonotype: The germline gene is not matched at one end of the junction; a read error may be the cause. V gene TRBV7-9 combines with J gene TRBJ2-1; a possible D gene is TRBD2 (6 bases). The germline V gene encodes CDR1 SEHNR and CDR2 FQNEAQ (reference sequence). The CDR3 is 12 residues long. CDR3 in amino acids: CASSQAGNEQFF. Here the CDR3 DNA reads TGCGCCAGCAGCCAAGCGGGCAATGAGCAGTTCTTC.

CDR3 sequence: CATSEPGGNYGYTF. The CDR3 DNA reads as TGTGCCACCAGTGAGCCCGGCGGGAACTATGGCTACACCTTC. The V call is TRBV24-1, the J call TRBJ1-2; no reliable D call. CDR3 length equals 14 residues. V lost 4 bases and J 2 bases, leaving 10 bases between the germline ends. The germline V gene has CDR1 KGHDR and CDR2 SFDVKD.

This clonotype was observed many times. The chain couples TRBV4-3 to TRBJ2-3, with TRBD1 identical over 8 bases. V lost 1 base, J lost 3 bases, and 6 bases stayed unmatched. This CDR3 is 16 amino acids long. Germline loops: CDR1 LGHNA, CDR2 YSLEER. The CDR3 reads CASSQASQGETDTQYF. The CDR3 region has the DNA TGCGCCAGCAGCCAAGCCTCACAGGGGGAAACAGATACGCAGTATTTT.

This clonotype has ten or more counts. The chain uses TRBV27 and TRBJ1-1; 11 bases line up with TRBD1. The CDR3 length is 13 residues. The germline gives CDR1 MNHEY, CDR2 SMNVEV (reference sequence). J gave up 8 bases and V 2 bases, and 1 base lay outside the gene matches. In DNA form, the CDR3 reads TGTGCCAGCAGTTTAAGGGACAGGGGGGAAGCTTTCTTT. Its protein is CASSLRDRGEAFF.

Concerning this clonotype: In this CDR3 the conserved last residue, phenylalanine or tryptophan, is missing, so a read error is likely. It is unclear where the CDR3 begins or ends on the DNA, so no DNA is shown, and the CDR3 is as TCRdb lists it. This chain joins TRBV7-3 and TRBJ1-2; the D call of TRBD1 is as the table states it, not checked on the DNA. Ends included, the CDR3 has 11 residues. The germline V gene encodes CDR1 SGHTA and CDR2 FQGTGA. Here the CDR3 reads CASSEGGGRRY.

About this clonotype: One end of the junction is discordant with germline, which a read error may explain. The V call is TRBV7-2, the J call TRBJ2-7; D gene uncertain. CDR3 size: 14 residues. Germline lookup yields CDR1 SGHTA and CDR2 FQGNSA. The CDR3 DNA reads as TGCGCCAGCAGCTCAGCGCAGTGGGTCTACGAGGAGCACTTC. Translating it yields CASSSAQWVYEEHF.

The chain uses TRBV20-1 and TRBJ2-1; tentatively, D is TRBD1 (5 bases). The germline gives CDR1 DFQATT, CDR2 SNEGSKA (reference sequence). The V end lost 2 bases, the J end lost 10 bases, and 15 bases lay between the germline ends. The CDR3 length is 13 residues. CDR3 protein: CSARWTTSYEQFF. The CDR3 coding sequence is TGCAGTGCTAGATGGACAACCTCCTACGAGCAGTTCTTC.

The chain carries TRBV25-1 and TRBJ1-4; TRBD1 agrees at 9 bases. Germline V gives CDR1 MGHDK, CDR2 SYGVNS. The CDR3 loop spans 13 amino acids. Trimming took 6 bases from V and 8 from J; bases not matched to a gene: 4. CDR3 in DNA: TGTGCCAGCAGCCCGGACAGGGGAGAAAAACTGTTTTTT. This codes for CASSPDRGEKLFF.

This clonotype has ten or more counts. The rearrangement uses TRBV6-1 and TRBJ1-5; D gene ambiguous. Germline V gene data show CDR1 as MNHNS and CDR2 as SASEGT. CDR3 length: 11 residues. Trimming removed 5 bases at V and 5 bases at J, with 4 bases between. CDR3 sequence reads: CASSPDQPQHF. CDR3 coding DNA: TGTGCCAGCAGTCCCGATCAGCCCCAGCATTTT.

This clonotype has just a few counts. The chain employs TRBV18 and TRBJ1-4; possibly TRBD1 for D (5 bases). Trimming took 8 bases from V and 8 from J, leaving 15 bases between them. CDR3 length: 13 amino acids. Germline V gene data show CDR1 as KGHSH and CDR2 as LQKENI. CDR3: CASASGTAEKLFF. In DNA, the CDR3 is TGTGCCAGCGCTTCCGGGACGGCGGAAAAACTGTTTTTT.

This clonotype appeared many times. The genes are TRBV9 and TRBJ1-5; no clear D. The germline V and J ends were trimmed by 0 bases and 4 bases, with 11 bases remaining between them. The CDR3 consists of 15 residues. Germline V gene sequence: CDR1 SGDLS, CDR2 YYNGEE. Written as DNA, the CDR3 is TGTGCCAGCAGCGTAGGGACCGCCCGAAATCAGCCCCAGCATTTT. This sequence encodes CASSVGTARNQPQHF. The whole variable domain, filled in from reference TRBV9 and TRBJ1-5, reads DSGVTQTPKHLITATGQRVTLRCSPRSGDLSVYWYQQSLDQGLQFLIQYYNGEERAKGNILERFSAQQFPDLHSELNLSSLELGDSALYFCASSVGTARNQPQHFGDGTRLSIL.

This sequence joins TRBV7-2 and TRBJ2-3, with D unresolved. The CDR3 has 16 amino acids. The V and J ends lost 5 bases and 10 bases respectively, with 25 bases between them. Germline CDR1 SGHTA, CDR2 FQGNSA. The CDR3 nucleotides are TGTGCCAGCAGCCTGACCCACGAGCAGTACATCGGGCCGCAGTATTTT. It specifies CASSLTHEQYIGPQYF.